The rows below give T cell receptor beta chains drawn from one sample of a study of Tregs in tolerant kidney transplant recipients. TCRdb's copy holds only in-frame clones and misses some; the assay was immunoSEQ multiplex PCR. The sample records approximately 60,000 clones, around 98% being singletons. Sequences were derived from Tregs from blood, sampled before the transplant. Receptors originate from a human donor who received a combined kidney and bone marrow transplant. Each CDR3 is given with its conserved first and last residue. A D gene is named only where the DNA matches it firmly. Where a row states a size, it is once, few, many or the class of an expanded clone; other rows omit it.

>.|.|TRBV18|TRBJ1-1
CASSPRGGETEAFF
TGTGCCAGCTCACCCCGGGGGGGTGAGACTGAAGCTTTCTTT
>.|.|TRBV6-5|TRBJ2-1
CASSQGHYNEQFF
TGTGCCAGCAGTCAGGGACATTACAATGAGCAGTTCTTC
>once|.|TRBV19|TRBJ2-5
CASSKARDYQETQYF
TGTGCCAGTAGCAAAGCCCGGGACTACCAAGAGACCCAGTACTTC
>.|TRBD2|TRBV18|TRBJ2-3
CASSPFLSGGTDTQYF
TGTGCCAGCTCACCATTCCTTAGCGGGGGCACAGATACGCAGTATTTT
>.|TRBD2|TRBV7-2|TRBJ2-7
CASTRVGRALLYF
TGTGCCAGCACCCGGGTTGGGAGGGCCCTGTTGTACTTC
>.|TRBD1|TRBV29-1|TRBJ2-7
CSVVDWTGGIYEQYF
TGCAGCGTCGTAGACTGGACAGGGGGAATTTACGAGCAGTACTTC
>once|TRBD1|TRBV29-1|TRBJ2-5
CSVDRGRETQYF
TGCAGCGTGGACAGGGGGCGAGAGACCCAGTACTTC
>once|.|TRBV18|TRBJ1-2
CASSSSAGALNYGYTF
TGTGCCAGCTCCTCCTCGGCAGGGGCGCTTAACTATGGCTACACCTTC
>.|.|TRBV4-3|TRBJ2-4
CASSQDLRGAKNIQYF
TGCGCCAGCAGCCAAGATTTGAGAGGGGCCAAAAACATTCAGTACTTC
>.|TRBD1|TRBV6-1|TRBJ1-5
CASHVPGQGRQPQHF
TGTGCCAGCCACGTCCCGGGACAGGGAAGACAGCCCCAGCATTTT
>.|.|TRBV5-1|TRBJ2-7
CASSSYYEQYF
TGCGCCAGCAGCTCCTACTACGAGCAGTACTTC
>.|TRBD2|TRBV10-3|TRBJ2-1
CAISSIRGESYNEQFF
TGTGCCATCAGCAGCATCCGGGGGGAATCCTACAATGAGCAGTTCTTC
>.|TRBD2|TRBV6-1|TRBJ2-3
CATIAGVYTDTQYF
TGTGCCACAATAGCGGGGGTGTACACAGATACGCAGTATTTT
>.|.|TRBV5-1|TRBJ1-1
CASTISQGNTEAFF
TGCGCCAGCACGATTTCGCAGGGGAACACTGAAGCTTTCTTT
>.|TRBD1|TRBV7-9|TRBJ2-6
CASSFRGGNGANVLTF
TGTGCCAGCAGCTTTAGAGGGGGCAATGGGGCCAACGTCCTGACTTTC
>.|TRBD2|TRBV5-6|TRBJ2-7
CASSRGLAGHEQYF
TGTGCCAGCAGCAGGGGACTAGCGGGACACGAGCAGTACTTC
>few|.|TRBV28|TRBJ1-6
CASGESSYNSPLHF
TGTGCCAGCGGTGAGAGCTCCTATAATTCACCCCTCCACTTT
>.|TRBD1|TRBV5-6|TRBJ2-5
CASSFIWTGKETQYF
TGTGCCAGCAGCTTCATCTGGACAGGGAAGGAGACCCAGTACTTC
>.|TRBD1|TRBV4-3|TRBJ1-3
CASSLVPGQGKWYGNTIYF
TGCGCCAGCAGCCTCGTCCCGGGACAGGGAAAGTGGTATGGAAACACCATATATTTT
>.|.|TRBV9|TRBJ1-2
CASSAGDSNYGYTF
TGTGCCAGCAGCGCGGGAGACTCTAACTATGGCTACACCTTC
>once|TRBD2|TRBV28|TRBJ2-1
CASSFLGGGQYNEQFF
TGTGCCAGCAGTTTTCTGGGCGGGGGGCAATACAATGAGCAGTTCTTC
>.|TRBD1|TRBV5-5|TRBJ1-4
CASSLVGQGGVEKLFF
TGTGCCAGCAGCCTGGTCGGACAGGGAGGAGTTGAAAAACTGTTTTTT
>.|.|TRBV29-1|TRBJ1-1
CSVMAGPGAEAFF
TGCAGCGTTATGGCGGGCCCTGGGGCTGAAGCTTTCTTT
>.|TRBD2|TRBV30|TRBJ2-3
CAWLLAGGPGDTQYF
TGTGCCTGGCTACTAGCGGGGGGGCCAGGGGATACGCAGTATTTT
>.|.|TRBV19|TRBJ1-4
CASSVADEKLFF
TGTGCCAGTAGTGTGGCGGATGAAAAACTGTTTTTT
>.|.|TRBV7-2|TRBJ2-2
CASSSYRVTGELFF
TGTGCCAGCAGCTCCTACAGGGTTACCGGGGAGCTGTTTTTT
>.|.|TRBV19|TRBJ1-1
CASTPRHLNTEAFF
TGTGCCAGTACCCCTCGACACCTGAACACTGAAGCTTTCTTT
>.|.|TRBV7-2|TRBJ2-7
CASSSPAGPYEQYF
TGTGCCAGCAGCTCGCCGGCGGGGCCCTACGAGCAGTACTTC
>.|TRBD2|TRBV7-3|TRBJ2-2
CASSSWKGLAGGRSVGELFF
TGTGCCAGCAGCTCCTGGAAAGGACTAGCGGGGGGGCGTAGTGTCGGGGAGCTGTTTTTT
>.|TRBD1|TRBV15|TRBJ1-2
CATSPALTGKGYTF
TGTGCCACCAGCCCCGCCTTGACAGGGAAGGGCTACACCTTC
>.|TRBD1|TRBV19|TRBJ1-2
CASSIVPGRGLSYGYTF
TGTGCCAGTAGTATAGTTCCTGGTAGGGGGCTGAGCTATGGCTACACCTTC
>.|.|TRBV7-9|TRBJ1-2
CASSLAQGYGYTF
TGTGCCAGCAGCTTAGCCCAGGGGTATGGCTACACCTTC
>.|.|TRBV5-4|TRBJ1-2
CASSPTVRASGYGYTF
TGTGCCAGCAGTCCAACGGTCAGGGCTAGCGGCTATGGCTACACCTTC
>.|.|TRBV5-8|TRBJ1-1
CASSPRGRMNTEAFF
TGTGCCAGCAGCCCCCGAGGGCGCATGAACACTGAAGCTTTCTTT
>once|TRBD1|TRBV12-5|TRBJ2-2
CASGLYRDRANTGELFF
TGTGCTAGTGGTTTGTACCGGGACAGGGCGAACACCGGGGAGCTGTTTTTT
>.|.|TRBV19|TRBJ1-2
CASSKTGSSYTF
TGTGCCAGTAGTAAAACGGGATCCAGCTACACCTTC
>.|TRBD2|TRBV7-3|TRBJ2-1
CASSLRLAGGNEQFF
TGTGCCAGCAGCTTAAGACTAGCGGGAGGCAATGAGCAGTTCTTC
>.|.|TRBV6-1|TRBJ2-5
CASTRQETQYF
TGTGCCAGCACCAGACAAGAGACCCAGTACTTC
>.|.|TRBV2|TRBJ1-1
CASRTSGVAEAFF
TGTGCCAGCAGAACCTCAGGGGTAGCGGAAGCTTTCTTT
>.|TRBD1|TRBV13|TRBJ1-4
CASSQDRGSGEKLFF
TGTGCCAGCAGCCAAGACAGGGGTTCGGGGGAAAAACTGTTTTTT
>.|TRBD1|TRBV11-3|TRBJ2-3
CASSSRDRGGDTQYF
TGTGCCAGCAGCTCTCGGGACAGGGGAGGAGATACGCAGTATTTT
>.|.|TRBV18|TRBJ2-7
CASSQTASYEQYF
TGTGCCAGCTCACAGACAGCGTCCTACGAGCAGTACTTC
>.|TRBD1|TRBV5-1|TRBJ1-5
CASSSGQGGQPQHF
TGCGCCAGCAGCTCGGGACAGGGTGGTCAGCCCCAGCATTTT
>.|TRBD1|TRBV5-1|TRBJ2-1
CASMWTGNNEQFF
TGCGCCAGCATGTGGACAGGAAACAATGAGCAGTTCTTC
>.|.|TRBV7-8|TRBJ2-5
CASSLVGTQTQYF
TGTGCCAGCAGCTTAGTAGGGACTCAGACCCAGTACTTC
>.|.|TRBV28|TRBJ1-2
CASSLTATGYTF
TGTGCCAGCAGTCTGACCGCGACAGGCTACACCTTC
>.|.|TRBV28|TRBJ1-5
CASSLTFRASQPQHF
TGTGCCAGCAGTTTAACTTTCAGGGCATCACAGCCCCAGCATTTT
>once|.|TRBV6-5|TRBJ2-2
CASSYLRVPGELFF
TGTGCCAGCAGTTACCTGAGGGTACCCGGGGAGCTGTTTTTT
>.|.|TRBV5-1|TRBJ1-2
CASSLFPGSYGYTF
TGCGCCAGCAGCTTGTTTCCAGGTTCCTATGGCTACACCTTC
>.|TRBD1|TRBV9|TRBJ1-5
CASSPGTGYNQPQHF
TGTGCCAGCAGCCCAGGGACAGGTTACAATCAGCCCCAGCATTTT
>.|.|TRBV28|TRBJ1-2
CASSSMLVSGYTF
TGTGCCAGCAGTTCGATGCTAGTATCTGGCTACACCTTC
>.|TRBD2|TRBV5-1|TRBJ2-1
CASSGFLAGGAGNEQFF
TGCGCCAGCAGCGGATTCCTAGCGGGGGGGGCAGGCAATGAGCAGTTCTTC
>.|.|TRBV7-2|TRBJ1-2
CASSQPTGLHGYTF
TGTGCCAGCAGCCAACCCACAGGGCTGCACGGCTACACCTTC
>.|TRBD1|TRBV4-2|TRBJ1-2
CASSQDEGAPGRGGYTF
TGTGCCAGCAGCCAAGACGAGGGGGCTCCGGGACGGGGTGGCTACACCTTC